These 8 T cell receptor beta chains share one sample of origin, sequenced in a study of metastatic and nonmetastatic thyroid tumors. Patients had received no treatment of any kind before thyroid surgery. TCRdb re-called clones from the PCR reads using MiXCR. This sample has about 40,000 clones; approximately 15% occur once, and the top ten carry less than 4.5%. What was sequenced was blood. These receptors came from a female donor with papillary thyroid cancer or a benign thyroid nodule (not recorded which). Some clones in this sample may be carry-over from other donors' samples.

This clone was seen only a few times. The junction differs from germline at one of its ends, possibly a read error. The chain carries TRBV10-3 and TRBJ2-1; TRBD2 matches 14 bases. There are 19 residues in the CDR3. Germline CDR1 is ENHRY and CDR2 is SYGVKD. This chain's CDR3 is CAISEHFRAGLAGGDEQLF. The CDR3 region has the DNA TGTGCCATCAGTGAGCACTTCCGAGCCGGACTAGCGGGAGGCGATGAGCAGTTATTC.

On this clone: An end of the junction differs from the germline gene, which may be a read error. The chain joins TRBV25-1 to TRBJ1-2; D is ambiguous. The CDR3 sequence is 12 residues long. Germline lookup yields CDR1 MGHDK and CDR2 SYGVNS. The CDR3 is CASIVSNYVYTF. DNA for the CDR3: TGTGCCAGCATTGTCTCTAACTATGTCTACACCTTC.

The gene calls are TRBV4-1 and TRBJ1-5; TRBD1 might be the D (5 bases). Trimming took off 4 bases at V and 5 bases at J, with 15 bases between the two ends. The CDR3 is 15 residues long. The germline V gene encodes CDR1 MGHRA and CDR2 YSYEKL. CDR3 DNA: TGCGCCAGCAGCCGCACCGGGACCGGTGATCAGCCCCAGCATTTT. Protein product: CASSRTGTGDQPQHF.

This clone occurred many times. The CDR3 protein is CASGGETHLTNTEAFF. CDR3 DNA: TGTGCCAGCGGGGGGGAGACCCACCTAACGAACACTGAAGCTTTCTTT. The rearrangement uses TRBV2 and TRBJ1-1; D possibly corresponds to TRBD1 (5 bases). Germline V gene lookup returns CDR1 SNHLY and CDR2 FYNNEI. The V and J ends lost 8 bases and 1 base respectively, with 20 bases between them. The CDR3 is 16 residues long.

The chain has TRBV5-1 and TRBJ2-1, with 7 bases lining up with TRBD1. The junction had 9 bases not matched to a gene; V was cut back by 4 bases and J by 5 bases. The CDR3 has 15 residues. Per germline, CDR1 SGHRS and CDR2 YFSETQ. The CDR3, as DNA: TGCGCCAGCAGCCCTTGGACAGGACCCAACAATGAGCAGTTCTTC. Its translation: CASSPWTGPNNEQFF.

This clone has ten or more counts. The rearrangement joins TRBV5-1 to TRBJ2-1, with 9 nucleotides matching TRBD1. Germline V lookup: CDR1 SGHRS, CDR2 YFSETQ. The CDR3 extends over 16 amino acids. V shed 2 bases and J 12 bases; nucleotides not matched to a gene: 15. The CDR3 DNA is TGCGCCAGCAGCTTAGGACAGGGGAGTATCGGACGGGGGCAGTTCTTC. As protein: CASSLGQGSIGRGQFF.

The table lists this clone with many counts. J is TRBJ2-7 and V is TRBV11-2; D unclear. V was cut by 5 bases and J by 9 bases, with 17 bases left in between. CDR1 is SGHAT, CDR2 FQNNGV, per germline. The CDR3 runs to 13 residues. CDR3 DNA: TGTGCCAGCAGCCCCCCTTGGCGTGTCGGGCAGTACTTC. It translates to CASSPPWRVGQYF. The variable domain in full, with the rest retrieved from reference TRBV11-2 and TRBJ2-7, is EAGVAQSPRYKIIEKRQSVAFWCNPISGHATLYWYQQILGQGPKLLIQFQNNGVVDDSQLPKDRFSAERLKGVDSTLKIQPAKLEDSAVYLCASSPPWRVGQYFGPGTRLTVT.

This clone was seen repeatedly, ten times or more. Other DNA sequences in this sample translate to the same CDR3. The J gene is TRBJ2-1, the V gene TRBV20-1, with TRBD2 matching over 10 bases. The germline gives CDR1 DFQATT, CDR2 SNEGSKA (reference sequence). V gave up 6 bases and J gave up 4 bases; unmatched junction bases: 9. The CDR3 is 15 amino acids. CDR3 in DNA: TGCAGTGCCCGTAGAACTAGCGGGGTTTACAATGAGCAGTTCTTC. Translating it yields CSARRTSGVYNEQFF.